This T cell receptor (beta chain) was found in a study of shared clonotypes between healthy human individuals. Libraries were prepared by immunoSEQ multiplex PCR; TCRdb keeps only in-frame clonotypes and omits some of them. The table has about 2 million clones, 85% to 95% seen once. CDR1 SGHDN and CDR2 FVKESK come from the germline V gene. The CDR3 runs 13 residues. The V and J ends lost 3 bases and 8 bases respectively, with 10 bases between them. This clone was found once. CD45RO-negative, CCR7-positively selected cells formed the naive CD8 fraction, excluding terminally differentiated effector memory CD45RA+ cells.

The V and J genes are TRBV14 and TRBJ1-4; D remains unclear. This receptor was taken from a man between 18 and 29 years old in good health. The sequencing input was naive CD8+ T cells sorted from blood. The CDR3 bases are TGTGCCAGCAGCCATTCTTTAGGGGAAAAACTGTTTTTT. It encodes CASSHSLGEKLFF.